This T cell receptor beta chain was retrieved from a study of cytomegalovirus exposure and HLA in healthy donors. About this clone: Its antigen is unknown.

PCR primers comprised 60 Vbeta and 13 Jbeta primers. Some clones are missing from TCRdb's copy, which holds only in-frame ones; the method was immunoSEQ multiplex PCR. In the table there are 150,000 to 200,000 clones, around 80% of which are singletons. The CDR3 sequence is 16 residues long. Germline assignment: CDR1 SGHVS and CDR2 FNYEAQ. Trimming pared 5 bases from V and 2 bases from J, leaving 13 bases between. Study results and limitations: Researchers reported from a later analysis that most CMV-associated TCR beta chains appeared HLA-restricted.

V and J are TRBV7-6 and TRBJ2-6; tentatively, D is TRBD1 (5 bases). The sequence came from a man in his late teens or twenties in good health and CMV-seronegative. Sequencing input: PBMCs. CDR3 residues: CASSQGVGTGANVLTF. In DNA form, the CDR3 reads TGTGCCAGCAGCCAAGGGGTAGGGACTGGGGCCAACGTCCTGACTTTC.